This T cell receptor (beta chain) is from a study of shared clonotypes between healthy human individuals. Study in general: The donor pool was made up of a couple of women and a few men aged 18 to 49.

Data came from immunoSEQ multiplex PCR; TCRdb stores just in-frame clones and leaves some out. The repertoire consists of about 700,000 clones, with about 90% occurring once and the leading ten covering roughly 22%. In the naive CD8 group, cells lacked CD45RO and were positively selected for CCR7, so terminally differentiated effector memory CD45RA+ cells were left out. Everyone who donated was a Caucasian adult who lived in Nashville, Tennessee. The sequenced sample was naive CD8+ T cells sorted from blood. The clonotype originates from a man aged 25 to 45 in good health.

The CDR3, as DNA: TGCGCCAGCAGCTTGTTAGACAGGGGAAGAGAGACCCAGTACTTC. Its protein is CASSLLDRGRETQYF. V and J are TRBV5-1 and TRBJ2-5, with 8 bases identical to TRBD1. Germline assignment: CDR1 SGHRS and CDR2 YFSETQ. V was pared by 1 base and J by 4 bases, with 6 bases of the junction left unmatched. This CDR3 has 15 residues.